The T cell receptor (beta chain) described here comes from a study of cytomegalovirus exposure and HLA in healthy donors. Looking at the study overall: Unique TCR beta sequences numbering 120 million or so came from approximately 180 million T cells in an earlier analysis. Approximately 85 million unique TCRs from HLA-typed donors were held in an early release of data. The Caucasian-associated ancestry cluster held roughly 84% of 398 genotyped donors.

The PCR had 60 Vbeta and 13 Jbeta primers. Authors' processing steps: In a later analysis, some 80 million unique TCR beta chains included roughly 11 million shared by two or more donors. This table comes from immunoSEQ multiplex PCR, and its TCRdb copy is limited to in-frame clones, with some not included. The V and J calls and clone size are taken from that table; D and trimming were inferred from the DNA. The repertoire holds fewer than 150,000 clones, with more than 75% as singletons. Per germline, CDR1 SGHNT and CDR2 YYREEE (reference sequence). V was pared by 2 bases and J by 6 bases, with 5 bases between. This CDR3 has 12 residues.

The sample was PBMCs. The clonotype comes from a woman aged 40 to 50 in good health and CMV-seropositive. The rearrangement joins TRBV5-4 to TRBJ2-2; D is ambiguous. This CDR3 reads CASSLASGELFF. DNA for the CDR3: TGTGCCAGCAGCTTAGCGTCCGGGGAGCTGTTTTTT.